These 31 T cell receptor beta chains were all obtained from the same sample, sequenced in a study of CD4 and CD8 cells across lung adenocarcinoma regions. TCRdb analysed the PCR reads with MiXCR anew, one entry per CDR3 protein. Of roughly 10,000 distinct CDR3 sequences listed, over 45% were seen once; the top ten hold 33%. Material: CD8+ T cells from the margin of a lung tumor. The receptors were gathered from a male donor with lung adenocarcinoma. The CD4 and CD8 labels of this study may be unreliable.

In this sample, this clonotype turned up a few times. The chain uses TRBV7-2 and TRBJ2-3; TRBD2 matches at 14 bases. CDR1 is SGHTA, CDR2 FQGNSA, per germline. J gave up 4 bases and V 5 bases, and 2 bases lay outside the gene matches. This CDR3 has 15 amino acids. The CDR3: CASSPTSGGADTQYF. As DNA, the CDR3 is TGTGCCAGCAGCCCGACTAGCGGGGGGGCAGATACGCAGTATTTT.

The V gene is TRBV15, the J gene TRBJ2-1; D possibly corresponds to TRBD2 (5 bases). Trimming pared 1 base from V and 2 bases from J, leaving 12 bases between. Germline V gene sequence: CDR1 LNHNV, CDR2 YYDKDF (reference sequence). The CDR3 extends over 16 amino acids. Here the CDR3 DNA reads TGTGCCACCAGCAGAGGACCCGCGGGTACCTACAATGAGCAGTTCTTC. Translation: CATSRGPAGTYNEQFF.

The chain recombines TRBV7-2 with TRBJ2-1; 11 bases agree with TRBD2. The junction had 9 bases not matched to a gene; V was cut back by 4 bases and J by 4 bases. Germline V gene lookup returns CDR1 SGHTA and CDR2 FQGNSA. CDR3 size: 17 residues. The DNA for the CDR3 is TGTGCCAGCAGCTCCCCTACCGGGACTAGCGGTTACAATGAGCAGTTCTTC. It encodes CASSSPTGTSGYNEQFF.

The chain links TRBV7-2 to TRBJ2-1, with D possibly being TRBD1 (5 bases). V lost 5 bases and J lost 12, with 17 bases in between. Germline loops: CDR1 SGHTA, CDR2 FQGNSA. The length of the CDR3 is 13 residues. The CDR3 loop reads CASSAPKGNTQFF. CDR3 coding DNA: TGTGCCAGCAGCGCCCCCAAGGGGAATACGCAGTTCTTC.

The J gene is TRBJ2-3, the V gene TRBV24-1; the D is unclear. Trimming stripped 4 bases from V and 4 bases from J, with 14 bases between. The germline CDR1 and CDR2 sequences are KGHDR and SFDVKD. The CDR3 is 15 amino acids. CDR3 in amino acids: CATSDPTRWADTQYF. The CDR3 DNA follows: TGTGCCACCAGTGACCCAACCAGGTGGGCAGATACGCAGTATTTT.

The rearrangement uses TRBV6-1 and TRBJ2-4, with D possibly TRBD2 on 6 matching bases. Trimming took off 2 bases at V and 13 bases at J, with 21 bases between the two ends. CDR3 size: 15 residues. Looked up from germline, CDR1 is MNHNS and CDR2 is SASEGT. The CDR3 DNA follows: TGTGCCAGCAGTGAATGGAGCGGGCGCAGCAACAAGCAGTACTTC. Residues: CASSEWSGRSNKQYF.

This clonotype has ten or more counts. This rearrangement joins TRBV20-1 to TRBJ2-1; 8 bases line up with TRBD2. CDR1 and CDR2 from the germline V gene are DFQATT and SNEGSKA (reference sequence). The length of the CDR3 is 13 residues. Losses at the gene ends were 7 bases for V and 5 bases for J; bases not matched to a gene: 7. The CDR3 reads CSDTGGLDNEQFF. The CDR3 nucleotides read TGCAGTGACACGGGGGGGCTCGACAATGAGCAGTTCTTC.

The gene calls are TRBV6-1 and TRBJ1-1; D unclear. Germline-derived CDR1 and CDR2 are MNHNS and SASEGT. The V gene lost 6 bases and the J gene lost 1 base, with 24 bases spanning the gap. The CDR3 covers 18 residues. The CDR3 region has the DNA TGTGCCAGCAGGCTTGGTGGTCTTAAAGGGAAGGGGAACACTGAAGCTTTCTTT. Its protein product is CASRLGGLKGKGNTEAFF.

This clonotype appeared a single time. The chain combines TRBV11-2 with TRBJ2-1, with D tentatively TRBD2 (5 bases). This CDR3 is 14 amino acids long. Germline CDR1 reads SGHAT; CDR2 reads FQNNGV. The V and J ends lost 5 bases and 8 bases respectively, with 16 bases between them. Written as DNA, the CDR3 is TGTGCCAGCAGCCAAACTAGAATCAACGATGAGCAGTTCTTC. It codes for CASSQTRINDEQFF.

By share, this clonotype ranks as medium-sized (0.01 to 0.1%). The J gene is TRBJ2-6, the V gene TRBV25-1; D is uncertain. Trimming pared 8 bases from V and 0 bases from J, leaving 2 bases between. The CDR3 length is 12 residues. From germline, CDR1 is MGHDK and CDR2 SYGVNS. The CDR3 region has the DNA TGTGCCAGCGGCTCTGGGGCCAACGTCCTGACTTTC. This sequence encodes CASGSGANVLTF.

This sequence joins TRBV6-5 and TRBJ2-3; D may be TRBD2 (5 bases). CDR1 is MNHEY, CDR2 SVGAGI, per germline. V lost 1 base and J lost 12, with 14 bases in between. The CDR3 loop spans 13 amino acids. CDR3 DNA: TGTGCCAGCAGTTACTACCTCGGGGAGACCCAGTATTTT. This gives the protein CASSYYLGETQYF.

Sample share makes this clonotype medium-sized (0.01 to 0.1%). CDR3 residues: CASTSPGGTDTQYF. As DNA, the CDR3 is TGTGCCAGCACTTCCCCGGGGGGCACAGATACGCAGTATTTT. The V call is TRBV6-5, the J call TRBJ2-3; D might be TRBD2 (6 bases). V was trimmed by 7 bases and J by 1 base, leaving 12 bases between them. From germline, CDR1 is MNHEY and CDR2 SVGAGI. This CDR3 comprises 14 residues.

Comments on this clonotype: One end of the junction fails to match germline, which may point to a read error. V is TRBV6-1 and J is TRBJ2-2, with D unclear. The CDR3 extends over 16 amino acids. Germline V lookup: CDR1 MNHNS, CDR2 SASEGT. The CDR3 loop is CASSTQAGSRTEELFF. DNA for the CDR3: TGTGCCAGCAGTACCCAAGCTGGTTCGCGTACCGAGGAGCTGTTTTTT.

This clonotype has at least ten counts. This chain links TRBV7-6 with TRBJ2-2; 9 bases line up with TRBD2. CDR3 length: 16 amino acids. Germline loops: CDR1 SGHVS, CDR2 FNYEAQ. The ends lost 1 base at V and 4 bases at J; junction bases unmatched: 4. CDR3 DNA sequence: TGTGCCAGCAGCTTAGTAGCGGGGGATTCCACCGGGGAGCTGTTTTTT. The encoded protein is CASSLVAGDSTGELFF.

This CDR3 is CASSLDGRRNEQYF. In nucleotides, the CDR3 is TGTGCCAGCAGCTTAGACGGGAGGAGAAACGAGCAGTACTTC. The J gene is TRBJ2-5, the V gene TRBV7-2; 7 bases line up with TRBD2. The J call may be incorrect, as the DNA end agrees better with TRBJ2-7. The CDR3 is made up of 14 amino acids. Germline V gene lookup returns CDR1 SGHTA and CDR2 FQGNSA.

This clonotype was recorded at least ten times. The CDR3 spells CASSKDARNTEAFF. The CDR3 nucleotides are TGTGCCAGCAGCAAGGACGCAAGGAACACTGAAGCTTTCTTT. The J gene is TRBJ1-1, the V gene TRBV6-4, with D unresolved. The CDR3 is 14 residues long. Per germline, CDR1 MRHNA and CDR2 SNTAGT. V was trimmed by 6 bases and J by 1 base, leaving 12 bases between them.

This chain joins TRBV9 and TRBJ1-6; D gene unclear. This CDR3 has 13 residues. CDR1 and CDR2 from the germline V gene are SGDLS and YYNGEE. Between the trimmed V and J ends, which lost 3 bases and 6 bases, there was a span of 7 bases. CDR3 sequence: CASSGGLNSPLHF. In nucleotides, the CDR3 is TGTGCCAGCAGCGGGGGTCTTAATTCACCCCTCCACTTT.

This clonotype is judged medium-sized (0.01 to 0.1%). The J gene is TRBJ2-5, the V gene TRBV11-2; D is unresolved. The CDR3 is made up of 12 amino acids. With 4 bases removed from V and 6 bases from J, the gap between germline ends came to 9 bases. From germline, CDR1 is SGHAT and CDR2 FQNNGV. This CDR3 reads CASSSRGQTQYF. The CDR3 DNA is TGTGCCAGCAGCTCCCGCGGACAGACCCAGTACTTC.

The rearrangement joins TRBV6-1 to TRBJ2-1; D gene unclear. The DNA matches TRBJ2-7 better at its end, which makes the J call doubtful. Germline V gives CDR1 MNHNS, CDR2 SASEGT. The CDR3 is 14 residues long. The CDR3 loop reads CASRAGPELGEQYF. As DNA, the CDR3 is TGTGCCAGCAGAGCCGGACCCGAATTAGGCGAGCAGTACTTC.

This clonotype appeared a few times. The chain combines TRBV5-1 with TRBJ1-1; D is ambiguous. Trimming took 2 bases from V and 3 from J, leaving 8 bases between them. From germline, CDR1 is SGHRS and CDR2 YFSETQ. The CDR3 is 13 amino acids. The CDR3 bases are TGCGCCAGCAGCTTTAGGGCCGACACTGAAGCTTTCTTT. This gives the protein CASSFRADTEAFF.

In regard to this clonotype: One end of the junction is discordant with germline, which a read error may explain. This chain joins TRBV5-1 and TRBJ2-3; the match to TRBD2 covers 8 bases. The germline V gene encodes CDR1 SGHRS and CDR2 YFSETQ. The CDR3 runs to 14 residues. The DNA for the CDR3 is TGCGCGGGCAGCGGGGGCGTTAGCACAGATACGCAGTACTTT. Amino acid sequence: CAGSGGVSTDTQYF.

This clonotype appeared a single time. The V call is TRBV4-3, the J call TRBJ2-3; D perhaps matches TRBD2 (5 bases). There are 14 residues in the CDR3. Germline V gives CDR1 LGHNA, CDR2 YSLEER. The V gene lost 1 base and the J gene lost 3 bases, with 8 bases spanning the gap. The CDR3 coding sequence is TGCGCCAGCAGCCAAGCCCCGGGGACAGATACGCAGTATTTT. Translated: CASSQAPGTDTQYF.

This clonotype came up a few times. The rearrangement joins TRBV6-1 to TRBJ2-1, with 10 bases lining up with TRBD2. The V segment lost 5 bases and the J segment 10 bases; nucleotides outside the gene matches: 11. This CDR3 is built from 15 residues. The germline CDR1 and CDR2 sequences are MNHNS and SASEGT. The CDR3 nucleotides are TGTGCCAGCAGTCCCTTAGCGGGAGGCTCCAGCGAGCAGTTCTTC. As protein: CASSPLAGGSSEQFF.

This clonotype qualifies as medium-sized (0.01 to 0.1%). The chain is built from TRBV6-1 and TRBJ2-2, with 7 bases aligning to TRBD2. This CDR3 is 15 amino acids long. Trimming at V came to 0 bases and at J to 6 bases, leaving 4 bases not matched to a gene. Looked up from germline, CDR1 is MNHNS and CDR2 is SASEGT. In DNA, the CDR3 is TGTGCCAGCAGTGAAGCGGCGGGAGAGGCCGGGGAGCTGTTTTTT. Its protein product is CASSEAAGEAGELFF.

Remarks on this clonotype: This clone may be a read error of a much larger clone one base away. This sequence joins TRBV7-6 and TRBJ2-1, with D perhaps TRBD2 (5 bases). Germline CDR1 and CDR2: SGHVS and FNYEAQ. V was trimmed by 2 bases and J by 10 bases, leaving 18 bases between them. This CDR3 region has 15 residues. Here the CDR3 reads CASSLFTGKEYEQFF. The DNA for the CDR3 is TGTGCCAGCAGCTTATTCACGGGGAAGGAGTACGAGCAGTTCTTC. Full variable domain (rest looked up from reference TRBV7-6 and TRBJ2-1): GAGVSQSPRYKVTKRGQDVALRCDPISGHVSLYWYRQALGQGPEFLTYFNYEAQQDKSGLPNDRFSAERPEGSISTLTIQRTEQRDSAMYRCASSLFTGKEYEQFFGPGTRLTVL.

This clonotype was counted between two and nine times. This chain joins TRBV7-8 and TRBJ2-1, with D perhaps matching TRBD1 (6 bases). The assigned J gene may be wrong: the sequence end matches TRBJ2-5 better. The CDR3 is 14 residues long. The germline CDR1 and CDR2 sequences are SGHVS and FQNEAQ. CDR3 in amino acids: CASSLGTVQETQYF. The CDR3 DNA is TGTGCCAGCAGCTTAGGGACAGTCCAAGAGACCCAGTACTTC.

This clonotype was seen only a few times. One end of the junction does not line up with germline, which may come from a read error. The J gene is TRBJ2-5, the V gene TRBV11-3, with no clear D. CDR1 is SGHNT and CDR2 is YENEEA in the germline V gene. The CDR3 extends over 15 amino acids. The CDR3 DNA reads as TGTGCCAGCAGCTCCCCTCGACCCTCCCCAGAGGCCCAGTACTTC. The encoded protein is CASSSPRPSPEAQYF.

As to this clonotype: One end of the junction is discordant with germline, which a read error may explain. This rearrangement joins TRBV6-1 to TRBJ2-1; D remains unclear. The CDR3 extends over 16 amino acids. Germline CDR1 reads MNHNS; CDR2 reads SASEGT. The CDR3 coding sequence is TGTGCCAGCAGTACCCAAGCTGGGTCGCGTACCGGTACGCAGTTTTTT. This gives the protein CASSTQAGSRTGTQFF.

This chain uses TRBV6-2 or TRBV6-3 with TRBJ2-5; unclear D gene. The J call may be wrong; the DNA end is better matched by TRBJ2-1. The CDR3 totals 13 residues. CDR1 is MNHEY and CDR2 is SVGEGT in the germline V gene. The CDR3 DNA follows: TGTGCCAGCAGTTCCTCAGAGTACAATGAGCAGTTCTTC. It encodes CASSSSEYNEQFF.

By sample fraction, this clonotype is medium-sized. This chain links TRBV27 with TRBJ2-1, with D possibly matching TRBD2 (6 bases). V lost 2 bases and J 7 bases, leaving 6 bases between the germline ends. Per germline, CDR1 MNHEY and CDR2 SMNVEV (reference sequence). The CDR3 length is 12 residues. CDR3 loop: CASSLRGNEQFF. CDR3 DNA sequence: TGTGCCAGCAGTTTACGGGGGAATGAGCAGTTCTTC.

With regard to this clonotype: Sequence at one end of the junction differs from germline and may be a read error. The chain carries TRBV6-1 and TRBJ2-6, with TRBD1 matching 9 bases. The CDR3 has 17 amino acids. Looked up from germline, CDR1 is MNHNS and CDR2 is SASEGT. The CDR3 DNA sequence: TGTGCCAGCAGTGACCGGGACAGGGTCTCTGGCGCCTACGTCCTGTATTTC. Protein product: CASSDRDRVSGAYVLYF.